This T cell receptor beta chain was sequenced for a study of blood T cell repertoires in COVID-19. Turning to the study itself: Donors in the United States, Italy and Spain gave samples during acute or convalescent COVID-19.

Looked up from germline, CDR1 is MNHEY and CDR2 is SVGEGT. Trimming pared 2 bases from V and 5 bases from J, leaving 10 bases between. CDR3 size: 13 residues. The repertoire was sequenced with immunoSEQ multiplex PCR; TCRdb's copy has only in-frame clones and lacks some. Among about 70,000 clones, over 80% were seen once, and the ten largest hold 1.8%. This clone showed up just once. The V and J genes are TRBV6-2 or TRBV6-3 and TRBJ2-7; tentative D call: TRBD2 (5 bases). The clonotype originates from a woman aged 55-70 years with acute or convalescent COVID-19. Material for sequencing was peripheral blood. CDR3 sequence reads: CASSYVEVHEQYF. The CDR3, as DNA: TGTGCCAGCAGTTACGTGGAGGTACACGAGCAGTACTTC.